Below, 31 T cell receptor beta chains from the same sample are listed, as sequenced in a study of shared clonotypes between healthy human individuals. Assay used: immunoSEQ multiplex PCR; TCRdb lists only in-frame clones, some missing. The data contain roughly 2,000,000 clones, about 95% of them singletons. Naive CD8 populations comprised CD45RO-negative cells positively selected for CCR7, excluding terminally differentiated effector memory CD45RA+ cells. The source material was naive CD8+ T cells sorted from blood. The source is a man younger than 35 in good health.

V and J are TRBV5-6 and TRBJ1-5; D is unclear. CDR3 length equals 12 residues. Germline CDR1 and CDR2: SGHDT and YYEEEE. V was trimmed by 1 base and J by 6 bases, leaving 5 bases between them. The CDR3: CASSLLGQPQHF. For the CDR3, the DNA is TGTGCCAGCAGCTTGTTGGGTCAGCCCCAGCATTTT.

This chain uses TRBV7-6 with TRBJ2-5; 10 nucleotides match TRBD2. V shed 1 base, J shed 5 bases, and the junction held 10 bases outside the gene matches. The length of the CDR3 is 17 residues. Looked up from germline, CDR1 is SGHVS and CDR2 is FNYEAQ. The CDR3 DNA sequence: TGTGCCAGCAGCTTAGGAGTAGCGGGGGGCCTCCAGGAGACCCAGTACTTC. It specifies CASSLGVAGGLQETQYF.

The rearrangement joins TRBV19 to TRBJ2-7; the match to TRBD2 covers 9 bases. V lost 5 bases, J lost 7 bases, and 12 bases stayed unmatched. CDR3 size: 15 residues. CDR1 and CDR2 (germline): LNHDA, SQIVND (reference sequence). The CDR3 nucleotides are TGTGCCAGTAGTTGGGAGCTGCGGGAGGGCCGTGAGCAGTACTTC. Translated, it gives CASSWELREGREQYF. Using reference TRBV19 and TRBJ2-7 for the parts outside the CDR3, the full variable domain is DGGITQSPKYLFRKEGQNVTLSCEQNLNHDAMYWYRQDPGQGLRLIYYSQIVNDFQKGDIAEGYSVSREKKESFPLTVTSAQKNPTAFYLCASSWELREGREQYFGPGTRLTVT.

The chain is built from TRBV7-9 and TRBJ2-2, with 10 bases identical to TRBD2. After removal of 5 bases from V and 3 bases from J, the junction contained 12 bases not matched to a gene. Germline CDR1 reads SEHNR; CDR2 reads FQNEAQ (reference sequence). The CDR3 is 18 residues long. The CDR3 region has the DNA TGTGCCAGCAGCACCAATATAGCGGGAGGAACCCACACCGGGGAGCTGTTTTTT. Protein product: CASSTNIAGGTHTGELFF.

The CDR3 protein is CASSLMTGATEAFF. The CDR3 nucleotides are TGTGCCAGCAGCTTGATGACAGGTGCCACTGAAGCTTTCTTT. The chain has TRBV9 and TRBJ1-1; perhaps TRBD1 as D (6 bases). Per the germline V gene, CDR1 is SGDLS and CDR2 is YYNGEE. The CDR3 consists of 14 residues. V was pared by 4 bases and J by 4 bases, with 14 bases between.

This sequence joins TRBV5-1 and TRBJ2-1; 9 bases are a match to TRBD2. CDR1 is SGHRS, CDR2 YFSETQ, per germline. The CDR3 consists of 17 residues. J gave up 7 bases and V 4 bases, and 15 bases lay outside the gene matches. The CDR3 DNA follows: TGCGCCAGCAGCCGGGAGGGTGCGGGAGGGCCGGGAAATGAGCAGTTCTTC. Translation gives CASSREGAGGPGNEQFF.

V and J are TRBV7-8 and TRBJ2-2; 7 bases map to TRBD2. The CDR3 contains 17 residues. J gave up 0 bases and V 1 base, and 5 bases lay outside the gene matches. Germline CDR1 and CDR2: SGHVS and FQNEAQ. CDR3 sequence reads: CASSLDVGTTNTGELFF. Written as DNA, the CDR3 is TGTGCCAGCAGCTTAGACGTTGGGACTACGAACACCGGGGAGCTGTTTTTT.

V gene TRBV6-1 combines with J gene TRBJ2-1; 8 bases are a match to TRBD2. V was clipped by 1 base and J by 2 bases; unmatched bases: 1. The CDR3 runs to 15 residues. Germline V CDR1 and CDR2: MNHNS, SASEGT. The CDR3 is CASSEDGGAYNEQFF. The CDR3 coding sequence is TGTGCCAGCAGTGAAGACGGGGGGGCCTACAATGAGCAGTTCTTC.

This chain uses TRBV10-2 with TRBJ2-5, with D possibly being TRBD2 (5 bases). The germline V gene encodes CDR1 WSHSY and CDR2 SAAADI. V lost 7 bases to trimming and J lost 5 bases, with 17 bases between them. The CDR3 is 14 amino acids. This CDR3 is CASKGVGASETQYF. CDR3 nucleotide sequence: TGCGCCAGCAAGGGTGTGGGAGCTTCGGAGACCCAGTACTTC.

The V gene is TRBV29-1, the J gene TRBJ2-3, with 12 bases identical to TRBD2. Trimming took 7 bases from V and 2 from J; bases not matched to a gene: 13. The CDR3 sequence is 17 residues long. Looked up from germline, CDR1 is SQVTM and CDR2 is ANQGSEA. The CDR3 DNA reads TGCAGCGGGAGGGGGACTAGCGGGCCCTCCTTCACAGATACGCAGTATTTT. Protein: CSGRGTSGPSFTDTQYF.

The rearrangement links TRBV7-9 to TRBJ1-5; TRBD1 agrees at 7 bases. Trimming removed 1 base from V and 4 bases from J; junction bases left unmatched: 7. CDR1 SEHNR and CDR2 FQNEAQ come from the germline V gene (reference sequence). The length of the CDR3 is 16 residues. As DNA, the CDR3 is TGTGCCAGCAGCTTAGGGGGACAGAGTCTTAATCAGCCCCAGCATTTT. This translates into CASSLGGQSLNQPQHF. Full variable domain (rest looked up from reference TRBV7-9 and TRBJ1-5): DTGVSQNPRHKITKRGQNVTFRCDPISEHNRLYWYRQTLGQGPEFLTYFQNEAQLEKSRLLSDRFSAERPKGSFSTLEIQRTEQGDSAMYLCASSLGGQSLNQPQHFGDGTRLSIL.

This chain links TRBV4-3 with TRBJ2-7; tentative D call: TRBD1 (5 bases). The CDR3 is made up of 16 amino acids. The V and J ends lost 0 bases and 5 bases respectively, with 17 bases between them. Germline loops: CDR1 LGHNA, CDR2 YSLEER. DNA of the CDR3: TGCGCCAGCAGCCAAGATGGGGCAGGAAACCGCGACGAGCAGTACTTC. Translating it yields CASSQDGAGNRDEQYF.

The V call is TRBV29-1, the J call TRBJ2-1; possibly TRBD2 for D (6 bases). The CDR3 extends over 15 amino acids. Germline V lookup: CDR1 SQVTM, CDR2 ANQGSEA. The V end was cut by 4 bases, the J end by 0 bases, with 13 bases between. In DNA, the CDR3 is TGCAGCGTTGCTGGAGCGGGTTACTCCTACAATGAGCAGTTCTTC. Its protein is CSVAGAGYSYNEQFF.

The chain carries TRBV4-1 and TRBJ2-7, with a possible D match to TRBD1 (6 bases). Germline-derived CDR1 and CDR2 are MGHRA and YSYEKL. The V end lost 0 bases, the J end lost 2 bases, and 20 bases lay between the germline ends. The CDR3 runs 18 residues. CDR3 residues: CASSQDPSKPGQAYEQYF. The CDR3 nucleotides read TGCGCCAGCAGCCAAGATCCCTCCAAACCGGGACAAGCCTACGAGCAGTACTTC.

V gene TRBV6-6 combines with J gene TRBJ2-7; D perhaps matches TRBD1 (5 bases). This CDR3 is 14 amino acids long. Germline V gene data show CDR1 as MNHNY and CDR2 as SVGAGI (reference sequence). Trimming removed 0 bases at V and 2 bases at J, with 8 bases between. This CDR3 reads CASSYSVGPYEQYF. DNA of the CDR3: TGTGCCAGCAGTTACTCCGTGGGGCCCTACGAGCAGTACTTC.

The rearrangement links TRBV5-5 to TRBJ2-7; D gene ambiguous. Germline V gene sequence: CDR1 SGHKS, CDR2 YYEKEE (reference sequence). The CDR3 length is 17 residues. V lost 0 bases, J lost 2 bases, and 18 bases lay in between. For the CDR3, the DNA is TGTGCCAGCAGCTTGGCGTTGCGGCTGCCAACTACCTACGAGCAGTACTTC. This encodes CASSLALRLPTTYEQYF.

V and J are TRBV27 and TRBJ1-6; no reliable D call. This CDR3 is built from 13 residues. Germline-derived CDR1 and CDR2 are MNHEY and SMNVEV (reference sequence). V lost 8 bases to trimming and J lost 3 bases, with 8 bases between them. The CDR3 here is CASGVHYNSPLHF. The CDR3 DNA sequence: TGTGCCAGCGGGGTCCACTATAATTCACCCCTCCACTTT.

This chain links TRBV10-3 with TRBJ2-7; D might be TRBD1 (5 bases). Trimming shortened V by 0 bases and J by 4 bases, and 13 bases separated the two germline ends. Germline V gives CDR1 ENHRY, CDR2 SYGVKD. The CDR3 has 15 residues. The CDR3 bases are TGTGCCATCAGTGAGTCGGAAGGGGCGTCTTACGAGCAGTACTTC. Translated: CAISESEGASYEQYF.

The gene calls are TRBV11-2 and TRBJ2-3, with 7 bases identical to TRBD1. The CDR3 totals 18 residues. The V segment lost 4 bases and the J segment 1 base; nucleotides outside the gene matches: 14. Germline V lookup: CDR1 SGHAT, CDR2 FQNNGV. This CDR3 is CASSSILGQDRGTDTQYF. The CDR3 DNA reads TGTGCCAGCAGCTCAATCCTTGGACAGGACCGGGGCACAGATACGCAGTATTTT.

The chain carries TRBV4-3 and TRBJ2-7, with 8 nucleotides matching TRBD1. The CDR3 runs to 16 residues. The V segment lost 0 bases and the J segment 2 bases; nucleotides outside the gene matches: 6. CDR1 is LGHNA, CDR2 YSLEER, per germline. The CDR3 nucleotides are TGCGCCAGCAGCCAAGATCCCGACAGGGGTCCCTACGAGCAGTACTTC. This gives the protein CASSQDPDRGPYEQYF.

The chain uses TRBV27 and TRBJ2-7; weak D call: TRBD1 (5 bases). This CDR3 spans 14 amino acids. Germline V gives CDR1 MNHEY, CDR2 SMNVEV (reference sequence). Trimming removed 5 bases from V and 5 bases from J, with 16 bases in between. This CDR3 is CASSPLRDYDEQYF. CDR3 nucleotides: TGTGCCAGCAGTCCCCTCAGGGATTATGACGAGCAGTACTTC.

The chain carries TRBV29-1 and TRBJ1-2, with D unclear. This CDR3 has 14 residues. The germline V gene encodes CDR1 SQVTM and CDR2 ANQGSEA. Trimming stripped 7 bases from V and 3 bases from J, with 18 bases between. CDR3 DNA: TGCAGCGCCAATCGTCCTCCGCCCGACTATGGCTACACCTTC. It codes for CSANRPPPDYGYTF.

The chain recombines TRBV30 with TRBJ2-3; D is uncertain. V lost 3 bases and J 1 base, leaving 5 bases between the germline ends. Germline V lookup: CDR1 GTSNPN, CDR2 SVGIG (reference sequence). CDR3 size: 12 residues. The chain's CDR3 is CAWSDGTDTQYF. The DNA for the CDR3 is TGTGCCTGGAGCGATGGCACAGATACGCAGTATTTT.

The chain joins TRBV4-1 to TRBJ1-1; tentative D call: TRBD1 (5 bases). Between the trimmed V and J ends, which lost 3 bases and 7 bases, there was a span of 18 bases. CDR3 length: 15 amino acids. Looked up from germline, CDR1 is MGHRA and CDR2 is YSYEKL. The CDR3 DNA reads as TGCGCCAGCAGCCAGGATTCCGGGACCGCCGGTGAAGCTTTCTTT. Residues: CASSQDSGTAGEAFF.

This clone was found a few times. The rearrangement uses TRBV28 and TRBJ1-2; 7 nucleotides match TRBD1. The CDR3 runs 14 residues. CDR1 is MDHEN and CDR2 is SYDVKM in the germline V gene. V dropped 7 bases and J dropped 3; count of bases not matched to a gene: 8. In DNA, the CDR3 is TGTGCCAGCACCCCGGGGACAGATCACTATGGCTACACCTTC. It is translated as CASTPGTDHYGYTF.

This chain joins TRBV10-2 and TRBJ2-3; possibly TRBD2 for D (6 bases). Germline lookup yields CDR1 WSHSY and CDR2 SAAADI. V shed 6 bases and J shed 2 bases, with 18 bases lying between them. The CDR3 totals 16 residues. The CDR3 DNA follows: TGCGCCAGCAGAATCCAGTCGGGGGATAACACAGATACGCAGTATTTT. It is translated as CASRIQSGDNTDTQYF.

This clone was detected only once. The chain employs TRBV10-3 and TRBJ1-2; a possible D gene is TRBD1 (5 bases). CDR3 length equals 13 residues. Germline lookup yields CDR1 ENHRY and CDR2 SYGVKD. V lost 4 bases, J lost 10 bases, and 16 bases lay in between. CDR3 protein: CAISGGDLTNYTF. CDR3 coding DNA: TGTGCCATCAGTGGGGGGGACCTTACAAACTACACCTTC.

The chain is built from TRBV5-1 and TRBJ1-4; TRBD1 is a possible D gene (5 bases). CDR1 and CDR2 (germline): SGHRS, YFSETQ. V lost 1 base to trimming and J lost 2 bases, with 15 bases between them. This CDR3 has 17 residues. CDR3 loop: CASSLWGDRETNEKLFF. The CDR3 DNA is TGCGCCAGCAGCTTGTGGGGAGACAGAGAGACTAATGAAAAACTGTTTTTT.

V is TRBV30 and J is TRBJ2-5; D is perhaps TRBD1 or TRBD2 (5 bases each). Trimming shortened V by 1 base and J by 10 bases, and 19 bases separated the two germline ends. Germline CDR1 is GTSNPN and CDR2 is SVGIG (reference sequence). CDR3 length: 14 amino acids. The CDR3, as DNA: TGTGCCTGGAGTGGGACTGGCGTGGGGGATGACCAGTACTTC. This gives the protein CAWSGTGVGDDQYF.

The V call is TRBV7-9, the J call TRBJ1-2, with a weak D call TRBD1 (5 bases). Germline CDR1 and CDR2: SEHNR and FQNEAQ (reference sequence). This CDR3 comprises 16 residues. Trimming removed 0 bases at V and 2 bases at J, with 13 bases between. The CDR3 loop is CASSLALTDRNYGYTF. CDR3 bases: TGTGCCAGCAGCTTAGCGCTGACAGACCGAAACTATGGCTACACCTTC.

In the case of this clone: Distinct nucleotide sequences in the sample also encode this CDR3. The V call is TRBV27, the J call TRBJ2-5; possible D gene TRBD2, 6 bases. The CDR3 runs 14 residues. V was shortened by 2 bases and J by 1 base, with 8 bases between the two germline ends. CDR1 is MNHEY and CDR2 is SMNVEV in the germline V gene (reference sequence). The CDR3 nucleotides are TGTGCCAGCAGTTTACTGGGGGGCCAAGAGACCCAGTACTTC. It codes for CASSLLGGQETQYF.